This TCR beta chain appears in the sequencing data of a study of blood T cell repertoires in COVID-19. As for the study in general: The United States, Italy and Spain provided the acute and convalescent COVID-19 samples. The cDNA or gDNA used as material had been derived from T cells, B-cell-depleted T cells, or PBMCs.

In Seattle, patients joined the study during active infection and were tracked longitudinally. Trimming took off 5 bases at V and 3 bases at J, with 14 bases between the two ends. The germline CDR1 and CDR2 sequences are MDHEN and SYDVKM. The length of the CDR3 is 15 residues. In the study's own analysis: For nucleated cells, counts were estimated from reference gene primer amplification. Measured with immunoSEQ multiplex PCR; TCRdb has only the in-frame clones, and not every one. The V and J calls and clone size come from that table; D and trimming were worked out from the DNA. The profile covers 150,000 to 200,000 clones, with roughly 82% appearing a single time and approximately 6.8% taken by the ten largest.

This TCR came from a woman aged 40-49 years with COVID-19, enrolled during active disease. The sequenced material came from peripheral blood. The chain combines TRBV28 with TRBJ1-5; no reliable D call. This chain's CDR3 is CASSPPAGNNQPQHF. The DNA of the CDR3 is TGTGCCAGCAGTCCCCCGGCGGGGAACAATCAGCCCCAGCATTTT.